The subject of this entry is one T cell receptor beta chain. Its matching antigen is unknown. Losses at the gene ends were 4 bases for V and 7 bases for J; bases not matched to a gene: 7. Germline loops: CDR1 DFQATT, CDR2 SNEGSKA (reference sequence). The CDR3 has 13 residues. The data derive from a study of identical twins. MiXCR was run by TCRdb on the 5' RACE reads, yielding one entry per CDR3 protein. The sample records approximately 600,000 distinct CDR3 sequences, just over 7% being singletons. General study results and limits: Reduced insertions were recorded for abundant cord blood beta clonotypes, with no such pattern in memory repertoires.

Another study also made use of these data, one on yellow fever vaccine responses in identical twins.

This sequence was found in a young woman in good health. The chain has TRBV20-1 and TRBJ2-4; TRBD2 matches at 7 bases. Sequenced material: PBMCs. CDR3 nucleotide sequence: TGCAGTGCTACCCTGACTAGCTCGAACATTCAGTACTTC. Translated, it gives CSATLTSSNIQYF.